Sequencing of this TCR beta chain was carried out in a study of identical twins. The ends were cut back, 0 bases at V and 6 bases at J, with 12 bases in the middle. The CDR3 length is 14 residues. CDR1 and CDR2 from the germline V gene are LGHDT and YNNKEL (reference sequence). Template switching (which added a universal primer site) was used, and cDNA carried unique molecular identifiers. Via MiXCR, TCRdb re-called the 5' RACE reads, giving one row per CDR3 protein. The sample lists 1.5 million or so distinct CDR3 sequences; about 32% were seen once. The V call is TRBV3-1, the J call TRBJ2-7; the D is unclear. The receptor was isolated from a newborn girl in good health. Sequenced material: cord blood. The CDR3: CASSQDLVRPEQYF. The CDR3 nucleotides read TGTGCCAGCAGCCAAGATTTGGTTCGCCCCGAGCAGTACTTC.